Given below is one T cell receptor (beta chain) in context. The target antigen is unknown. V was cut by 0 bases and J by 7 bases, with 13 bases left in between. The CDR3 is made up of 15 amino acids. The germline V gene has CDR1 LNHNV and CDR2 YYDKDF (reference sequence). Every subset had its genomic DNA shared out evenly among several immunoSEQ plates. This table comes from immunoSEQ multiplex PCR, and its TCRdb copy is limited to in-frame clones, with some not included. The sample has about 1 million clones, 65% to 75% seen once. The data belong to a study of shared clonotypes between healthy human individuals. Study-level points and caveats: Relative to their counterparts shared across all four donors, non-shared clonotypes exhibited diminished generation probabilities.

The clonotype originates from a man aged 18 to 29 in good health. The sequenced material came from memory CD4+ T cells sorted from blood. Stated subset: CD45RA-negative fraction. The chain joins TRBV15 to TRBJ2-4; no reliable D call. The CDR3 here is CATSRDLRVGNIQYF. The DNA for the CDR3 is TGTGCCACCAGCAGAGATCTTAGGGTAGGGAACATTCAGTACTTC. Full variable domain (outside the CDR3, taken from reference TRBV15 and TRBJ2-4): DAMVIQNPRYQVTQFGKPVTLSCSQTLNHNVMYWYQQKSSQAPKLLFHYYDKDFNNEADTPDNFQSRRPNTSFCFLDIRSPGLGDTAMYLCATSRDLRVGNIQYFGAGTRLSVL.